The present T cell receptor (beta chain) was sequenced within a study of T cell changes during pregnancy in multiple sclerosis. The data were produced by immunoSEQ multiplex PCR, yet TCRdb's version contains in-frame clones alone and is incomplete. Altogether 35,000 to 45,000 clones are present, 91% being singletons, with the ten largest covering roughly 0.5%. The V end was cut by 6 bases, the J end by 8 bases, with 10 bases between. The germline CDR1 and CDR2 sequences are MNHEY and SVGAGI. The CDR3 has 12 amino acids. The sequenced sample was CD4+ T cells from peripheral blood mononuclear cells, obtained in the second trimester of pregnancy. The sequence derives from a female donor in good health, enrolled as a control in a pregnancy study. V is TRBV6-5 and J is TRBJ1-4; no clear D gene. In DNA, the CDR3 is TGTGCCAGCAGAAAAGGAGGGGAAAAACTGTTTTTT. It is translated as CASRKGGEKLFF.